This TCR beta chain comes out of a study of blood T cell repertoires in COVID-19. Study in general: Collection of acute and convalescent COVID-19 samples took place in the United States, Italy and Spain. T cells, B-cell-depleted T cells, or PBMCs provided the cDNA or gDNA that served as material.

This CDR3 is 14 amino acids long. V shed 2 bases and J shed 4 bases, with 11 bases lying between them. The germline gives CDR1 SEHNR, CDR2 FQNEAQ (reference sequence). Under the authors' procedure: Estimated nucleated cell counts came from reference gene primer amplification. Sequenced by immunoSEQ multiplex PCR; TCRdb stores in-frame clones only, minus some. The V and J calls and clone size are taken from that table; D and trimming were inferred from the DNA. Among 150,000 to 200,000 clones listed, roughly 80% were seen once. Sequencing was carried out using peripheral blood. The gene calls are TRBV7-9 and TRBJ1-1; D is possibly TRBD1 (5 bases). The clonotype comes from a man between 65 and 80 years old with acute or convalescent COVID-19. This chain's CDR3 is CASSLPRRGTEAFF. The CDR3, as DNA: TGTGCCAGCAGCTTACCCAGGAGGGGCACTGAAGCTTTCTTT.